Sequencing of this T cell receptor (beta chain) was carried out in a study of T cells in Graves' hyperthyroidism and ophthalmopathy. Overall study findings and caveats: Blood held most thyroid clonotypes expanded above 0.001 frequency.

CDR3 size: 13 residues. The germline V and J ends were trimmed by 5 bases and 1 base, with 8 bases remaining between them. Germline V gene lookup returns CDR1 LNHNV and CDR2 YYDKDF (reference sequence). Each ophthalmopathy patient scored at least 3 on the Clinical Activity Score and at least 4 on NOSPECS grade, with duration under 3 months. Using RNA transcripts as the source, TCR beta CDR3 regions were amplified. HTBI primers drove first-round RT-PCR of the TCR CDR3. TCRdb re-derived calls from the multiplex PCR reads in MiXCR, one entry per CDR3 protein. The sample has approximately 380,000 distinct CDR3 sequences; 11% to 15% are singletons. With regard to this clonotype: The antigen is undetermined.

This clonotype was sampled from a man in his fifties with Graves' ophthalmopathy. The sequenced material came from blood. This chain links TRBV15 with TRBJ1-1; D call uncertain. In nucleotides, the CDR3 is TGTGCCACCAGCCGTCAGGCGAACACTGAAGCTTTCTTT. It specifies CATSRQANTEAFF.